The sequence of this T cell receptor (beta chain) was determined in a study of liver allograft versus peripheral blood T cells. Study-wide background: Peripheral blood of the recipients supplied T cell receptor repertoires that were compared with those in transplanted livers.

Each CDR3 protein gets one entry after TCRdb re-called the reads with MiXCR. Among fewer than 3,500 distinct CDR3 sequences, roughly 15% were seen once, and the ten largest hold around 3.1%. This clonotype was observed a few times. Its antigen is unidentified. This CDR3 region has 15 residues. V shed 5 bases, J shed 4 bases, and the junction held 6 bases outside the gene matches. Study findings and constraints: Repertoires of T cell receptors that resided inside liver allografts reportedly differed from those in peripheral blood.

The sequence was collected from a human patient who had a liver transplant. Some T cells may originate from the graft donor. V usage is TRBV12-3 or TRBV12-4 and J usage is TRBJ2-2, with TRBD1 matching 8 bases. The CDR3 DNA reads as TGTGCCAGCAGTCTGGGGACAGGCTCCACCGGGGAGCTGTTTTTT. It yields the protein CASSLGTGSTGELFF.